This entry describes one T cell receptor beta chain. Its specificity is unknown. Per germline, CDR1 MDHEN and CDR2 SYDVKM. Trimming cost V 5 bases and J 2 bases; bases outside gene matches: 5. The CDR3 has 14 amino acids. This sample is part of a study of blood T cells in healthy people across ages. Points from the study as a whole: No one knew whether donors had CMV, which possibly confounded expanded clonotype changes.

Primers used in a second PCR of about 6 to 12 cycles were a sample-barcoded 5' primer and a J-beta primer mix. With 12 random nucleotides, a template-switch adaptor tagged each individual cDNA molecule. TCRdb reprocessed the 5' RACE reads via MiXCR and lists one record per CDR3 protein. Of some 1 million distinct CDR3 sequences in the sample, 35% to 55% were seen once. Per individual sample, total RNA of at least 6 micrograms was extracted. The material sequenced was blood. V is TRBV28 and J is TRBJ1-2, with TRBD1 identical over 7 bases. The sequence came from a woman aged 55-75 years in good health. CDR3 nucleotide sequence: TGTGCCAGCAGTCGGGTACAGGGGAACTATGGCTACACCTTC. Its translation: CASSRVQGNYGYTF.